The clone carrying this T cell receptor (beta chain) was seen just once. As yet, its antigen is unknown. A junction boundary mismatches the germline segment, possibly from a read error. This sample is part of a study of blood T cells in healthy people across ages. Through a sample-barcoded 5' primer and a J-beta primer mix, a second PCR was run for roughly 7 to 12 cycles. All cDNA molecules were each tagged by a template-switch adaptor with 12 random nucleotides. TCRdb ran MiXCR on the 5' RACE reads and lists one entry per CDR3 protein. This sample yields fewer than 2,000,000 distinct CDR3 sequences, of which 30% to 40% are seen a single time; 20% to 25% belongs to the top ten. Study results and limitations: Investigators viewed diversity estimates from one million T cells as underestimates, the study reported. With age, beta diversity per million T cells declined roughly linearly, significantly by 30 to 40. Naive T cell percentage by flow cytometry tracked strongly with beta diversity.

Germline loops: CDR1 MNHEY, CDR2 SMNVEV (reference sequence). The CDR3 consists of 18 residues. The sample taken for sequencing was blood. The receptor was isolated from a human donor in good health. The rearrangement links TRBV27 to TRBJ2-3, with D perhaps given as TRBD1 or TRBD2 (5 bases each). This chain's CDR3 is CASSPSGKYAHVTGTQYF. As DNA, the CDR3 is TGTGCCAGCAGTCCCTCGGGGAAATACGCTCATGTCACAGGTACGCAGTATTTT.